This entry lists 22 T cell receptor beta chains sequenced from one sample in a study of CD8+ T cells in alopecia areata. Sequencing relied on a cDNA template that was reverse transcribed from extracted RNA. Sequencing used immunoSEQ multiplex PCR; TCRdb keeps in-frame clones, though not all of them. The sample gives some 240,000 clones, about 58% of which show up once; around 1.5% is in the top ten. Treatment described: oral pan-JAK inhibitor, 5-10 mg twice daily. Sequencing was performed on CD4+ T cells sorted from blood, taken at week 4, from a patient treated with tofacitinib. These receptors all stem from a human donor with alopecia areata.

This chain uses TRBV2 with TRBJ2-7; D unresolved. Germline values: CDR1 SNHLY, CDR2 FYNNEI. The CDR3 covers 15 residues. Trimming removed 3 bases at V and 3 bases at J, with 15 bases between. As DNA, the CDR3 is TGTGCCAGCAGTGAGAGGTGGCAGAGCCTCTACGAGCAGTACTTC. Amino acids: CASSERWQSLYEQYF.

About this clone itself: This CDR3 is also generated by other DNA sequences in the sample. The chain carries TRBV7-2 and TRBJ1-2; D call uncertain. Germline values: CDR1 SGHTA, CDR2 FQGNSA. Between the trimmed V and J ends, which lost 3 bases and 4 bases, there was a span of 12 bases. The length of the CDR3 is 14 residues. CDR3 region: CASSLDSRTYGYTF. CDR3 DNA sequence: TGTGCCAGCAGCTTGGATTCCAGGACCTATGGCTACACCTTC.

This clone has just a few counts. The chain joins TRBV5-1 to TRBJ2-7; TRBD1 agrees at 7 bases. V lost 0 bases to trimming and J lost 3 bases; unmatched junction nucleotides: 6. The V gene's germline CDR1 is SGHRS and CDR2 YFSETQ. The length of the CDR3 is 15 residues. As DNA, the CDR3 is TGCGCCAGCAGCTTGGGTGGGACAGCGGACTACGAGCAGTACTTC. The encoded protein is CASSLGGTADYEQYF.

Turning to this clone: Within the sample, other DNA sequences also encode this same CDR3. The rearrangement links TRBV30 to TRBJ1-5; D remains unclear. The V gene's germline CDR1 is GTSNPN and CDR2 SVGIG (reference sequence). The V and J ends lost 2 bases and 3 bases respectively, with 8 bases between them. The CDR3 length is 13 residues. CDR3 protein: CAWSLGDNQPQHF. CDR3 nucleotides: TGTGCCTGGAGTCTAGGCGACAATCAGCCCCAGCATTTT.

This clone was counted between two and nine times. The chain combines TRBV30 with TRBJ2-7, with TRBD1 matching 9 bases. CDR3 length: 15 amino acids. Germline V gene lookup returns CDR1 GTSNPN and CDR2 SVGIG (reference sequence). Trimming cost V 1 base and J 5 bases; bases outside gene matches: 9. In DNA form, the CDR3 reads TGTGCCTGGAGTGATATTGGACAGGGGTTTAACGAGCAGTACTTC. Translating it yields CAWSDIGQGFNEQYF.

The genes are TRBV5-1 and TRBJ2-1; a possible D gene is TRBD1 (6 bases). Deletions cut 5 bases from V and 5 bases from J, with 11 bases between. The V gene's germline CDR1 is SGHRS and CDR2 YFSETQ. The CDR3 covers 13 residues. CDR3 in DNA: TGCGCCAGCAGTCGGACAGCAAACAATGAGCAGTTCTTC. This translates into CASSRTANNEQFF.

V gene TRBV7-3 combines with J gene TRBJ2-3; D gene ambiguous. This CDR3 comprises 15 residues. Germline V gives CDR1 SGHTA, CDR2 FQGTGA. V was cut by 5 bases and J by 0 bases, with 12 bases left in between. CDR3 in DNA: TGTGCCAGCAGCCTTAGGCCAATAAGCACAGATACGCAGTATTTT. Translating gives CASSLRPISTDTQYF.

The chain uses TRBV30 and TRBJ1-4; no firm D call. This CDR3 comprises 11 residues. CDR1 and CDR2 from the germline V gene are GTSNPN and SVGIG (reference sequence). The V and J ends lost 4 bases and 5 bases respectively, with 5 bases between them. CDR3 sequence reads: CAWTRNEKLFF. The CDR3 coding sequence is TGTGCCTGGACCCGGAATGAAAAACTGTTTTTT. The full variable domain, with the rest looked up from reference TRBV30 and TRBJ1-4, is SQTIHQWPATLVQPVGSPLSLECTVEGTSNPNLYWYRQAAGRGLQLLFYSVGIGQISSEVPQNLSASRPQDRQFILSSKKLLLSDSGFYLCAWTRNEKLFFGSGTQLSVL.

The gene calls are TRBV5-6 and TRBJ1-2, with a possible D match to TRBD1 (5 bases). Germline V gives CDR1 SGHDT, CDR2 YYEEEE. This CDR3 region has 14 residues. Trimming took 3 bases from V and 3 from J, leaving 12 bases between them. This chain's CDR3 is CASSWRGADYGYTF. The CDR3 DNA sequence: TGTGCCAGCAGCTGGAGGGGCGCGGACTATGGCTACACCTTC.

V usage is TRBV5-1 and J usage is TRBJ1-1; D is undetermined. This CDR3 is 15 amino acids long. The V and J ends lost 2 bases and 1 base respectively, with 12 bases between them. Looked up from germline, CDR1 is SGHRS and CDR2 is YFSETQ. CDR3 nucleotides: TGCGCCAGCAGCTTAAGGGCCGCAGGGAACACTGAAGCTTTCTTT. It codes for CASSLRAAGNTEAFF.

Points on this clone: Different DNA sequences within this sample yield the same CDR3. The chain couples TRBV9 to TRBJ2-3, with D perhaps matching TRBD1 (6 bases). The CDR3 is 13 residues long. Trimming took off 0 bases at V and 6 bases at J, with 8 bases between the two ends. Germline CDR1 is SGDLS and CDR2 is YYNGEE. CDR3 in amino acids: CASSVVGADTQYF. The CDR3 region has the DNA TGTGCCAGCAGCGTAGTGGGGGCGGATACGCAGTATTTT.

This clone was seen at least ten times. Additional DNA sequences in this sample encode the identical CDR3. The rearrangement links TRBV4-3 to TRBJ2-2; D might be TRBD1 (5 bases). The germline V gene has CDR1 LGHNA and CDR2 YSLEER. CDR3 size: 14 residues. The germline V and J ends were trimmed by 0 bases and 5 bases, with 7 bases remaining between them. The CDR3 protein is CASSQEKGTGELFF. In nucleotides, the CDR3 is TGCGCCAGCAGCCAAGAAAAGGGGACCGGGGAGCTGTTTTTT.

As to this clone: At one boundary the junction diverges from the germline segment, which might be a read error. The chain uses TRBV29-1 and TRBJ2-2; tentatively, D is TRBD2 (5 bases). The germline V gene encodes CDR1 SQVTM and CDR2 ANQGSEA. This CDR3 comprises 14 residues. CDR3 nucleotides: TGCACCGTTAGGGAGAGGATAAACACCGGGGAGCTGTTTTTT. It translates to CTVRERINTGELFF.

The CDR3 DNA reads TGCGCCAGCAGCCCCTCAGGAACGGCCTACGAGCAGTACTTC. Amino acids: CASSPSGTAYEQYF. The J gene is TRBJ2-7, the V gene TRBV5-1; D is unclear. The V end was cut by 4 bases, the J end by 2 bases, with 13 bases between. The CDR3 sequence is 14 residues long. CDR1 and CDR2 from the germline V gene are SGHRS and YFSETQ.

This chain's CDR3 is CASSLFADTQYF. CDR3 in DNA: TGTGCCAGCAGCTTATTTGCAGATACGCAGTATTTT. V usage is TRBV7-9 and J usage is TRBJ2-3; D gene ambiguous. Germline V CDR1 and CDR2: SEHNR, FQNEAQ (reference sequence). CDR3 length: 12 residues. The germline V and J ends were trimmed by 2 bases and 4 bases, with 4 bases remaining between them.

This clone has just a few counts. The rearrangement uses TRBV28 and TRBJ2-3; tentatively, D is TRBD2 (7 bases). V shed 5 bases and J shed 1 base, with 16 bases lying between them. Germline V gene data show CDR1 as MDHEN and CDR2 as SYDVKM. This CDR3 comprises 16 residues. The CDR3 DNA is TGTGCCAGCAGTGGTCCGGGGGGCACGGGCACAGATACGCAGTATTTT. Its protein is CASSGPGGTGTDTQYF.

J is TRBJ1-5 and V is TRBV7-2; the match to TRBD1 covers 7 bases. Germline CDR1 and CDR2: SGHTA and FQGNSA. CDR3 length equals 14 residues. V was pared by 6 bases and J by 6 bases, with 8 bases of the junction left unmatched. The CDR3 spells CASSRRQGSQPQHF. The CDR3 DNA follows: TGTGCCAGCAGTCGACGACAGGGTAGTCAGCCCCAGCATTTT.

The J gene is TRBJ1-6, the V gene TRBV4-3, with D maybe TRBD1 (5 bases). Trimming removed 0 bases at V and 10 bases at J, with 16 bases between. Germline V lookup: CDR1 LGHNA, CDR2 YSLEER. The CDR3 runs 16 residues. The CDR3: CASSQEFQGRNSPLHF. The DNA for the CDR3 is TGCGCCAGCAGCCAAGAATTCCAGGGTAGAAACTCACCCCTCCACTTT.

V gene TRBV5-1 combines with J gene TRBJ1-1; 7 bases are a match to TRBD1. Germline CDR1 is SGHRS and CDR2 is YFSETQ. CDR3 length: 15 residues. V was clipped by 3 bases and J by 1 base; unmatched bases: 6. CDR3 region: CASSSTGQPNTEAFF. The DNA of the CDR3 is TGCGCCAGCAGCTCAACGGGACAGCCGAACACTGAAGCTTTCTTT.

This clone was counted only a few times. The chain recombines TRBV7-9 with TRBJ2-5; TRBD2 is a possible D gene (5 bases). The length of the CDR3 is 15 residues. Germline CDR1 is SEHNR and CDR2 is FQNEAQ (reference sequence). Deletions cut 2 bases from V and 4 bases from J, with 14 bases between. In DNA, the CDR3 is TGTGCCAGCAGCTTAAACACAATGGCGGGAGAGACCCAGTACTTC. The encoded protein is CASSLNTMAGETQYF.

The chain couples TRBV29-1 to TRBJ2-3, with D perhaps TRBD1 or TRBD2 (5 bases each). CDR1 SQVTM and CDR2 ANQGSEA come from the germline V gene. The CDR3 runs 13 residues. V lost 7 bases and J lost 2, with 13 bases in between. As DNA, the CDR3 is TGCAGCGGGGACGACGGAGCCACAGATACGCAGTATTTT. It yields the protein CSGDDGATDTQYF.

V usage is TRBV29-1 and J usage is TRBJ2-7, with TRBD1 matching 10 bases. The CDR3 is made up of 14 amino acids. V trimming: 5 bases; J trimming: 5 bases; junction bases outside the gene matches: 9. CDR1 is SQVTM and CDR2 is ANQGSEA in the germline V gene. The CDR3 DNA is TGCAGCGTTAATCCGGGACAGGGGCGCGACGAGCAGTACTTC. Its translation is CSVNPGQGRDEQYF.